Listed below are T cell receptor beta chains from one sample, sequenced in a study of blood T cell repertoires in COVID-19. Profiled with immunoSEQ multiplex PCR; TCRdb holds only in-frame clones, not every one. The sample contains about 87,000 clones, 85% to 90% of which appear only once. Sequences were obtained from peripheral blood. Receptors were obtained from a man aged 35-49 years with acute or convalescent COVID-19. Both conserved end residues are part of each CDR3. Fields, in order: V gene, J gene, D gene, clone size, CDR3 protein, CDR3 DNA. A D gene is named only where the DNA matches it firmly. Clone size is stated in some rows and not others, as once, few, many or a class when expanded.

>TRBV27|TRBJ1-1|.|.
CASSLSSNRVNTEAFF
TGTGCCAGCAGTTTATCTTCGAATCGGGTGAACACTGAAGCTTTCTTT
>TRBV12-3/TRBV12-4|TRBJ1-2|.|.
CASSPRGRGYTF
TGTGCCAGCAGTCCCCGGGGAAGGGGCTACACCTTC
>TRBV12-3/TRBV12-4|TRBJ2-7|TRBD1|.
CASSFGTAYEQYF
TGTGCCAGCAGTTTCGGGACAGCCTACGAGCAGTACTTC
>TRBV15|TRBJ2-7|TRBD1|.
CATSRRQGIEQYF
TGTGCCACCAGCAGGAGACAGGGGATCGAGCAGTACTTC
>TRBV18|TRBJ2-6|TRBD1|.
CASSPRDRGASSGANVLTF
TGTGCCAGCTCACCACGGGACAGGGGCGCTAGCTCTGGGGCCAACGTCCTGACTTTC
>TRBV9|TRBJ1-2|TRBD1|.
CASSVATRGTGVYGYTF
TGTGCCAGCAGCGTAGCTACCCGGGGGACAGGGGTCTATGGCTACACCTTC
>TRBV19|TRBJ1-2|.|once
CASTTSRGNYGYTF
TGTGCCAGTACTACAAGTCGGGGTAACTATGGCTACACCTTC
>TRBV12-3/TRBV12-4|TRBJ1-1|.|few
CASSYSTNEAFF
TGTGCCAGCAGTTACAGTACCAATGAAGCTTTCTTT
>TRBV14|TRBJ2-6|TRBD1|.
CASSQDRGWSGANVLTF
TGTGCCAGCAGCCAGGACAGGGGCTGGTCTGGGGCCAACGTCCTGACTTTC
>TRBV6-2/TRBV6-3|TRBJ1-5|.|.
CASSRREGMNQPQHF
TGTGCCAGCAGTCGGAGGGAGGGCATGAATCAGCCCCAGCATTTT
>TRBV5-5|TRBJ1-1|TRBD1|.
CASSSVRDRGHGTEAFF
TGTGCCAGCAGCTCCGTCCGCGACAGGGGGCATGGTACTGAAGCTTTCTTT
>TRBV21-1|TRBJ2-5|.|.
CASSHPPHRGRRETQYF
TGTGCCAGCAGCCACCCCCCCCACAGGGGGCGCCGAGAGACCCAGTACTTC
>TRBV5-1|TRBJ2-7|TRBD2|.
CASSLSGGGYEQYF
TGCGCCAGCAGCCTTAGCGGGGGGGGCTACGAGCAGTACTTC
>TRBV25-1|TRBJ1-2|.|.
CASRETGLNYGYTF
TGTGCCAGCAGGGAGACAGGTTTAAACTATGGCTACACCTTC
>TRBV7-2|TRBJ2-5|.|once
CASSFRLTETQYF
TGTGCCAGCAGCTTCAGATTAACGGAGACCCAGTACTTC
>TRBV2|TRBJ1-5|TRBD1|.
CASRTGGEQPQHF
TGTGCCAGCAGGACAGGGGGTGAACAGCCCCAGCATTTT
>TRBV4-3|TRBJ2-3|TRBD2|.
CASSSAGGGTGRTDTQYF
TGCGCCAGCAGCTCGGCCGGGGGGGGCACCGGCCGCACAGATACGCAGTATTTT
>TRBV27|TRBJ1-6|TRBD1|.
CASSFDSGQGRTRNSPLHF
TGTGCCAGCAGTTTCGATTCCGGACAGGGGAGGACCCGTAATTCACCCCTCCACTTT
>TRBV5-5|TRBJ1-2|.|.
CASSLAQGTGYTF
TGTGCCAGCAGCTTGGCACAGGGTACTGGCTACACCTTC
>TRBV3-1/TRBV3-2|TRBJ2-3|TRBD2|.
CASSRGLATDTQYF
TGTGCCAGCAGCCGCGGACTAGCGACAGATACGCAGTATTTT
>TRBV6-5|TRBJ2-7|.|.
CASRLAAAYEQYF
TGTGCCAGCAGACTAGCTGCCGCCTACGAGCAGTACTTC
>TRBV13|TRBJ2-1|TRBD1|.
CASSPRRTGEPEQFF
TGTGCCAGCAGCCCTAGACGGACAGGGGAACCCGAGCAGTTCTTC
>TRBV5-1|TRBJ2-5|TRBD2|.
CASSLALAGGRETQYF
TGCGCCAGCAGCTTGGCTTTAGCGGGAGGACGGGAGACCCAGTACTTC
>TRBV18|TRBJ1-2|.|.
CASSPSGGGSGYTF
TGTGCCAGCTCACCCTCCGGGGGGGGGAGTGGCTACACCTTC
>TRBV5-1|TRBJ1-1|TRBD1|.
CASGDRGEAFF
TGCGCCAGCGGCGACAGGGGGGAAGCTTTCTTT
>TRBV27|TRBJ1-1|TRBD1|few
CASRRQGNEAFF
TGTGCCAGCAGGAGACAGGGTAATGAAGCTTTCTTT
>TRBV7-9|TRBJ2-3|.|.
CASSFRADTQYF
TGTGCCAGCAGCTTTCGAGCAGATACGCAGTATTTT
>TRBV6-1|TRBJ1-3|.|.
CASSVRRGRSSGNTIYF
TGTGCCAGCAGTGTCCGGCGGGGCAGGTCCTCTGGAAACACCATATATTTT